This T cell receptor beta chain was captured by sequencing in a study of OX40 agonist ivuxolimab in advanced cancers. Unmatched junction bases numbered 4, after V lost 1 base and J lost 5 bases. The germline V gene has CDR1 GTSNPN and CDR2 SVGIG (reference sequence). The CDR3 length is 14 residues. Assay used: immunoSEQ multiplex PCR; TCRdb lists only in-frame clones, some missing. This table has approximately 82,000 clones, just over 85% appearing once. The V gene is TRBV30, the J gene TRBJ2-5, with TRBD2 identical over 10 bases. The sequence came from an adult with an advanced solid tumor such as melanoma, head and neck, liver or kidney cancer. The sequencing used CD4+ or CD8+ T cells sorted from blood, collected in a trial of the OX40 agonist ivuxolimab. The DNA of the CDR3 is TGTGCCTGGAGTGGAGCGGGAGGGGTGGAGACCCAGTACTTC. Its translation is CAWSGAGGVETQYF.